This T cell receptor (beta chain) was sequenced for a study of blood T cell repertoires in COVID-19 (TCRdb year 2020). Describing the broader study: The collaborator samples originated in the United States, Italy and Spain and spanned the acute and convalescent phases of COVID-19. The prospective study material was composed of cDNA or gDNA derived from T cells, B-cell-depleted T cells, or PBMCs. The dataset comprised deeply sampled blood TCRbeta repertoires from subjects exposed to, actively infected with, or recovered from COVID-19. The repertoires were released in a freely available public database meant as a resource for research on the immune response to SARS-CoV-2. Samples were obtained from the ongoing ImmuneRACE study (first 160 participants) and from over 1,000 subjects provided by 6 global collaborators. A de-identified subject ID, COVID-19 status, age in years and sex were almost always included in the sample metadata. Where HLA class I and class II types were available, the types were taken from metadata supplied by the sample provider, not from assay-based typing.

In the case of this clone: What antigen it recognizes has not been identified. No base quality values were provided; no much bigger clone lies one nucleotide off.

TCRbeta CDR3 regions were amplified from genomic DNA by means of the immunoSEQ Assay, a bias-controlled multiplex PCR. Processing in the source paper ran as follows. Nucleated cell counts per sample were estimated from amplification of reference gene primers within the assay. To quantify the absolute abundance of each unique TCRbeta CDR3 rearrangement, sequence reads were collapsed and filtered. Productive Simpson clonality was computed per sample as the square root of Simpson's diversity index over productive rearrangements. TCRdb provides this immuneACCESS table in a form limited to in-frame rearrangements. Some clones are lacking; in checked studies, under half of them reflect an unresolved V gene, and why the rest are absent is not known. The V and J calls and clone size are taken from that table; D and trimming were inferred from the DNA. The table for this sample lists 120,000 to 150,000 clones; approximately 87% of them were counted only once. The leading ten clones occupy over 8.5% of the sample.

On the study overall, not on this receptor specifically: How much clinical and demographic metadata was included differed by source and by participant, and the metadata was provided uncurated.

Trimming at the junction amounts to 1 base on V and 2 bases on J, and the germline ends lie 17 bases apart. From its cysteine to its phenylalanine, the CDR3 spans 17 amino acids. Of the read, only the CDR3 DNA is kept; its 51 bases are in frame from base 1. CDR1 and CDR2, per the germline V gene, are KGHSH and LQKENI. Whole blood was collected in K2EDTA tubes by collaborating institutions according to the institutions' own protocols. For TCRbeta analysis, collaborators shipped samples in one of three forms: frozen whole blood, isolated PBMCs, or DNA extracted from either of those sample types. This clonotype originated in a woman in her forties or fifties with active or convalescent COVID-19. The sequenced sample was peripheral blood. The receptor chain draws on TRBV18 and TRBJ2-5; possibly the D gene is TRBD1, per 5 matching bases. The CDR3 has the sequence CASSPQARGRVQETQYF. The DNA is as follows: TGTGCCAGCTCACCACAAGCCCGTGGCAGGGTTCAAGAGACCCAGTACTTC.